Each of the 28 T cell receptor beta chains below was sequenced from the same sample in a study of cytomegalovirus exposure and HLA in healthy donors. Amplification used 60 Vbeta primers and 13 Jbeta primers. This table comes from immunoSEQ multiplex PCR, and its TCRdb copy is limited to in-frame clones, with some not included. The sample consists of around 100,000 clones, less than 80% of them appearing once. Input material: PBMCs. The receptors were sampled from a woman aged 30 to 39 in good health and CMV-seronegative.

The V call is TRBV30, the J call TRBJ2-2; 9 bases agree with TRBD2. Trimming cost V 1 base and J 7 bases; bases outside gene matches: 7. CDR1 and CDR2 from the germline V gene are GTSNPN and SVGIG (reference sequence). This CDR3 region has 15 residues. The CDR3 loop is CAWSGLAGRVGELFF. The DNA for the CDR3 is TGTGCCTGGAGTGGGCTAGCGGGGAGGGTCGGGGAGCTGTTTTTT.

The rearrangement uses TRBV7-8 and TRBJ2-1, with TRBD2 matching 8 bases. Germline values: CDR1 SGHVS, CDR2 FQNEAQ. The CDR3 covers 17 residues. With V trimmed by 2 bases and J by 2 bases, 8 bases remained unmatched. CDR3 region: CASSLNSLAGTYNEQFF. CDR3 nucleotide sequence: TGTGCCAGCAGCTTAAACAGTTTAGCGGGGACCTACAATGAGCAGTTCTTC.

The gene calls are TRBV5-1 and TRBJ2-7, with D tentatively TRBD1 (5 bases). This CDR3 region has 13 residues. Germline assignment: CDR1 SGHRS and CDR2 YFSETQ. Trimming cost V 1 base and J 3 bases, with 8 bases left between them. The CDR3 DNA sequence: TGCGCCAGCAGCTTGTCAGGGATCTACGAGCAGTACTTC. This codes for CASSLSGIYEQYF.

The rearrangement uses TRBV10-3 and TRBJ2-1; 12 nucleotides line up with TRBD2. The germline gives CDR1 ENHRY, CDR2 SYGVKD. The CDR3 extends over 18 amino acids. Losses at the gene ends were 3 bases for V and 6 bases for J; bases not matched to a gene: 12. The CDR3 nucleotides read TGTGCCATCAGTGATAGGGGGCGTCTAGCGGGAGGGGCCAATGAGCAGTTCTTC. It yields the protein CAISDRGRLAGGANEQFF.

This rearrangement joins TRBV6-5 to TRBJ2-1; 11 positions match TRBD2. V gave up 4 bases and J gave up 4 bases; unmatched junction bases: 6. Germline-derived CDR1 and CDR2 are MNHEY and SVGAGI. CDR3 length equals 16 residues. CDR3 region: CASSWTSGPLYNEQFF. CDR3 bases: TGTGCCAGCAGTTGGACTAGCGGGCCGTTATACAATGAGCAGTTCTTC.

This chain links TRBV28 with TRBJ2-5, with 9 bases aligning to TRBD1. This CDR3 spans 16 amino acids. Germline assignment: CDR1 MDHEN and CDR2 SYDVKM. V lost 5 bases and J lost 3; bases outside the gene matches: 10. The CDR3 DNA is TGTGCCAGCAGTATTATCCCGGGACAGGGCAAAGAGACCCAGTACTTC. The encoded protein is CASSIIPGQGKETQYF.

The chain employs TRBV5-4 and TRBJ2-7, with D perhaps matching TRBD1 (6 bases). The CDR3 has 15 residues. CDR1 and CDR2 (germline): SGHNT, YYREEE (reference sequence). Trimming stripped 1 base from V and 0 bases from J, with 11 bases between. In DNA, the CDR3 is TGTGCCAGCAGCTTGAGCAGGGGAGTCTCCTACGAGCAGTACTTC. Encoded protein: CASSLSRGVSYEQYF.

The genes are TRBV10-3 and TRBJ1-5, with TRBD1 matching over 9 bases. After removal of 6 bases from V and 4 bases from J, the junction contained 7 bases not matched to a gene. This CDR3 is built from 15 residues. CDR1 is ENHRY, CDR2 SYGVKD, per germline. The CDR3 DNA sequence: TGTGCCATCAGGAAGGACAGGGGCGAGAATCAGCCCCAGCATTTT. Its protein is CAIRKDRGENQPQHF.

This sequence joins TRBV5-5 and TRBJ2-7, with D possibly being TRBD2 (6 bases). Germline V gene data show CDR1 as SGHKS and CDR2 as YYEKEE (reference sequence). The CDR3 loop spans 14 amino acids. V lost 1 base and J 5 bases, leaving 13 bases between the germline ends. CDR3 DNA sequence: TGTGCCAGCAGCTTGCGGAGGGAGTTGCACGAGCAGTACTTC. This gives the protein CASSLRRELHEQYF.

This clone has a handful of counts. V gene TRBV14 combines with J gene TRBJ2-1; the D gene is possibly TRBD1 (7 bases). V gave up 6 bases and J gave up 8 bases, with 17 bases separating them. The germline gives CDR1 SGHDN, CDR2 FVKESK. CDR3 size: 14 residues. Here the CDR3 reads CASSPYQGGDEQFF. The CDR3 nucleotides read TGTGCCAGCAGTCCATATCAGGGGGGTGATGAGCAGTTCTTC.

This chain links TRBV9 with TRBJ1-2, with a tentative D call TRBD1 (5 bases). Germline lookup yields CDR1 SGDLS and CDR2 YYNGEE. CDR3 length: 15 residues. Between the trimmed V and J ends, which lost 4 bases and 5 bases, there was a span of 18 bases. CDR3 protein: CASSSPWGGWYGYTF. For the CDR3, the DNA is TGTGCCAGCAGCTCCCCATGGGGGGGGTGGTATGGCTACACCTTC. Full variable domain (rest looked up from reference TRBV9 and TRBJ1-2): DSGVTQTPKHLITATGQRVTLRCSPRSGDLSVYWYQQSLDQGLQFLIQYYNGEERAKGNILERFSAQQFPDLHSELNLSSLELGDSALYFCASSSPWGGWYGYTFGSGTRLTVV.

The chain recombines TRBV19 with TRBJ1-5; 7 positions agree with TRBD1. The CDR3 contains 14 residues. J was trimmed by 4 bases and V by 6 bases; bases with no gene match: 6. Germline CDR1 LNHDA, CDR2 SQIVND (reference sequence). This chain's CDR3 is CASSPGTDNQPQHF. The CDR3, as DNA: TGTGCCAGTAGCCCCGGGACAGATAATCAGCCCCAGCATTTT.

This chain joins TRBV28 and TRBJ1-1; no reliable D call. Germline V gives CDR1 MDHEN, CDR2 SYDVKM. The CDR3 contains 15 residues. Deletions cut 4 bases from V and 5 bases from J, with 17 bases between. The CDR3 loop reads CASSSFNVRRTEAFF. The DNA of the CDR3 is TGTGCCAGCAGTTCCTTTAATGTGAGGAGGACTGAAGCTTTCTTT.

This clone appeared a single time. The V gene is TRBV7-8, the J gene TRBJ1-6, with D perhaps TRBD1 (6 bases). The germline V gene encodes CDR1 SGHVS and CDR2 FQNEAQ. The CDR3 has 14 amino acids. V was pared by 5 bases and J by 10 bases, with 15 bases between. The CDR3 coding sequence is TGTGCCAGCAGCCGAAAAGGACAGAACTCACCCCTCCACTTT. Protein: CASSRKGQNSPLHF.

The chain joins TRBV28 to TRBJ2-7, with D tentatively TRBD1 (5 bases). Deletions cut 3 bases from V and 3 bases from J, with 12 bases between. The CDR3 contains 14 residues. Germline V gives CDR1 MDHEN, CDR2 SYDVKM. Here the CDR3 reads CASSLVQADYEQYF. The CDR3 coding sequence is TGTGCCAGCAGTTTGGTACAGGCCGACTACGAGCAGTACTTC.

V is TRBV6-5 and J is TRBJ2-5; TRBD1 matches at 7 bases. CDR1 and CDR2 from the germline V gene are MNHEY and SVGAGI. V lost 9 bases, J lost 2 bases, and 6 bases stayed unmatched. CDR3 length: 13 residues. This CDR3 reads CASRGTAQETQYF. CDR3 DNA: TGTGCCAGTAGAGGGACAGCTCAAGAGACCCAGTACTTC.

As DNA, the CDR3 is TGTGCCAGCAGCTCCCCACCCGTGTCCCCTATGAACACTGAAGCTTTCTTT. Protein: CASSSPPVSPMNTEAFF. The genes are TRBV28 and TRBJ1-1, with no clear D. Per germline, CDR1 MDHEN and CDR2 SYDVKM. The CDR3 is 17 amino acids. V shed 6 bases and J shed 0 bases, with 20 bases lying between them.

This clone has just one count. V is TRBV4-3 and J is TRBJ2-1, with D maybe TRBD2 (6 bases). The CDR3 loop spans 15 amino acids. V lost 4 bases to trimming and J lost 4 bases, with 14 bases between them. Germline CDR1 LGHNA, CDR2 YSLEER. The CDR3 nucleotides are TGCGCCAGCAGCCCGGGGGAGAGGGTTTACAATGAGCAGTTCTTC. Amino acids: CASSPGERVYNEQFF.

This clone came up a few times. This rearrangement joins TRBV7-6 to TRBJ2-2; D possibly corresponds to TRBD2 (5 bases). The ends were cut back, 3 bases at V and 4 bases at J, with 18 bases in the middle. The CDR3 consists of 17 residues. Germline V gene lookup returns CDR1 SGHVS and CDR2 FNYEAQ. The CDR3 DNA reads as TGTGCCAGCAGCTTTCTCAACCAGGACCGGGGCACCGGGGAGCTGTTTTTT. Amino acids: CASSFLNQDRGTGELFF.

J is TRBJ2-1 and V is TRBV5-4; D is undetermined. Between the trimmed V and J ends, which lost 3 bases and 2 bases, there was a span of 12 bases. The CDR3 is 15 residues long. The germline CDR1 and CDR2 sequences are SGHNT and YYREEE (reference sequence). CDR3 protein: CASSSAPNAYNEQFF. CDR3 nucleotide sequence: TGTGCCAGCAGCTCTGCGCCGAACGCCTACAATGAGCAGTTCTTC.

Only one count was recorded for this clone. The chain is built from TRBV7-9 and TRBJ1-5; weak D call: TRBD1 (5 bases). Germline CDR1 is SEHNR and CDR2 is FQNEAQ (reference sequence). The CDR3 sequence is 13 residues long. Trimming removed 3 bases at V and 5 bases at J, with 8 bases between. As DNA, the CDR3 is TGTGCCAGCAGCTTTGGGGGGGATCAGCCCCAGCATTTT. Its translation: CASSFGGDQPQHF.

The chain links TRBV4-3 to TRBJ2-7, with D possibly TRBD2 on 6 matching bases. V was clipped by 0 bases and J by 7 bases, with 13 bases between them. CDR1 and CDR2 (germline): LGHNA, YSLEER. This CDR3 comprises 14 residues. CDR3 in DNA: TGCGCCAGCAGCCAAGATCTTGGGGGGAGGGAGCAGTACTTC. It is translated as CASSQDLGGREQYF.

The V gene is TRBV2, the J gene TRBJ2-1, with 14 bases aligning to TRBD2. Germline lookup yields CDR1 SNHLY and CDR2 FYNNEI. Trimming took 7 bases from V and 7 from J; bases not matched to a gene: 3. The CDR3 sequence is 14 residues long. The CDR3 loop is CASKGLAGENEQFF. CDR3 DNA: TGTGCCAGCAAGGGACTAGCGGGAGAAAATGAGCAGTTCTTC.

The chain couples TRBV5-6 to TRBJ1-2, with a weak D call TRBD1 (5 bases). V was trimmed by 1 base and J by 0 bases, leaving 7 bases between them. This CDR3 has 14 amino acids. Germline CDR1 SGHDT, CDR2 YYEEEE. In DNA form, the CDR3 reads TGTGCCAGCAGCTTGCCCAGGGCTAACTATGGCTACACCTTC. Protein: CASSLPRANYGYTF.

This clone was counted between two and nine times. The chain employs TRBV7-3 and TRBJ2-3; the match to TRBD1 covers 8 bases. V was clipped by 0 bases and J by 13 bases; unmatched bases: 6. The CDR3 is 13 residues long. CDR1 is SGHTA and CDR2 is FQGTGA in the germline V gene. The CDR3 nucleotides read TGTGCCAGCAGCTTAACCCGGGACAGGCCGGAGTATTTT. The encoded protein is CASSLTRDRPEYF.

In its sample, this clone was seen a few times. V gene TRBV20-1 combines with J gene TRBJ2-7; 8 bases agree with TRBD1. CDR1 and CDR2 from the germline V gene are DFQATT and SNEGSKA (reference sequence). CDR3 length: 8 residues. V lost 6 bases to trimming and J lost 11 bases; unmatched junction nucleotides: 0. The CDR3 spells CSATGEYF. For the CDR3, the DNA is TGCAGTGCGACAGGGGAGTACTTC.

The chain has TRBV27 and TRBJ2-1, with D possibly being TRBD2 (5 bases). This CDR3 is 14 amino acids long. CDR1 and CDR2 (germline): MNHEY, SMNVEV (reference sequence). V dropped 4 bases and J dropped 8 bases, with 15 bases sitting between them. The CDR3, as DNA: TGTGCCAGCAGTTCGAGGGCCCTTGGGGATGAGCAGTTCTTC. Amino acid sequence: CASSSRALGDEQFF.

The gene calls are TRBV5-1 and TRBJ2-6, with 9 positions matching TRBD2. Germline lookup yields CDR1 SGHRS and CDR2 YFSETQ. This CDR3 region has 19 residues. Trimming cost V 0 bases and J 2 bases; bases outside gene matches: 9. The DNA for the CDR3 is TGCGCCAGCAGCTTGGCCCTAGCGGGGCACGAGGCTGGGGCCAACGTCCTGACTTTC. Translating it yields CASSLALAGHEAGANVLTF.